These 3 T cell receptor beta chains were all obtained from the same sample, sequenced in a study of early T cells in non-severe SARS-CoV-2 infection. TCRdb used MiXCR to reprocess the 5' RACE reads, holding one entry per CDR3 protein. The data contain 65,000 to 80,000 distinct CDR3 sequences, over 10% of them seen just once; the ten biggest clones take up 6%. The sequencing input was whole blood. The receptors were gathered from an adult who was a healthcare worker with PCR-confirmed SARS-CoV-2 infection or an uninfected control (not recorded which).

The V and J genes are TRBV7-9 and TRBJ2-6; D unresolved. V lost 7 bases and J lost 4, with 11 bases in between. The CDR3 has 14 residues. Germline assignment: CDR1 SEHNR and CDR2 FQNEAQ (reference sequence). As DNA, the CDR3 is TGTGCCAGCACCCTCATGGCCGGGGCCAACGTCCTGACTTTC. The encoded protein is CASTLMAGANVLTF.

This clonotype has just a few counts. The chain joins TRBV7-2 to TRBJ1-2; D remains ambiguous. V was clipped by 1 base and J by 1 base, with 7 bases between them. The germline gives CDR1 SGHTA, CDR2 FQGNSA. The CDR3 consists of 14 residues. The CDR3: CASSLVSLNYGYTF. In DNA form, the CDR3 reads TGTGCCAGCAGCTTAGTTTCGCTTAACTATGGCTACACCTTC.

The chain carries TRBV6-5 and TRBJ2-5; D is unresolved. V lost 0 bases to trimming and J lost 4 bases, with 9 bases between them. The CDR3 totals 14 residues. The germline CDR1 and CDR2 sequences are MNHEY and SVGAGI. The CDR3 spells CASSYSNNPETQYF. CDR3 in DNA: TGTGCCAGCAGTTACTCGAATAATCCAGAGACCCAGTACTTC.